The 2 T cell receptor beta chains presented below share a single source sample, sequenced in a study of CXCR3-negative and CXCR3-positive naive CD8 T cells. Via 5' RACE with UMI labels, TRB cDNA libraries were prepared. One entry per CDR3 protein, without DNA, is what TCRdb gives after re-calling the 5' RACE reads. Its clone listing holds about 26,000 distinct CDR3 sequences. Sequencing was performed on naive CXCR3- CD8+ T cells from blood. Regarding subset: CD45RO-CCR7+CD27+CD95- naive CD8+ T cells lacking CXCR3 (TNR3-). All receptors come from a human donor in good health. Some clones in this sample may be carry-over from other donors' samples.

The chain combines TRBV7-2 with TRBJ2-7; TCRdb selects TRBD2, and the lack of DNA leaves this call unchecked. The germline CDR1 and CDR2 sequences are SGHTA and FQGNSA. The CDR3 totals 12 residues. The chain's CDR3 is CASSPAGYEQYF.

CDR3 loop: CACNGGSGTEAFF. The chain has TRBV6-6 and TRBJ1-1; TCRdb's D gene call, TRBD1, goes unchecked for lack of DNA. The CDR3 is 13 residues long. CDR1 is MNHNY, CDR2 SVGAGI, per germline (reference sequence).